Detailed here is one TCR beta chain. Other DNA sequences in this specimen translate into the identical CDR3. The authors' processing: Amplification from reference gene primers served as the basis for estimated nucleated cell counts. Profiling relied on immunoSEQ multiplex PCR, and the TCRdb table lists in-frame clones only, not all of them. The V and J calls and clone size come from that table; D and trimming were worked out from the DNA. Of 270,000 or so clones detected, around 90% appear once; the ten largest clones hold approximately 0.94%. These data originate in a study of blood T cell repertoires in COVID-19. At the level of the study: The origin of the acute and convalescent COVID-19 samples was the United States, Italy and Spain. T cells, B-cell-depleted T cells, or PBMCs supplied cDNA or gDNA.

The CDR3 has 13 amino acids. The germline V gene encodes CDR1 KGHSH and CDR2 LQKENI. Trimming stripped 0 bases from V and 4 bases from J, with 7 bases between. The sample comprised peripheral blood. V and J are TRBV18 and TRBJ2-7, with unresolved D. The TCR comes from a woman in her thirties or forties who had recovered from COVID-19. The CDR3 is CASSPPSSYEQYF. The DNA for the CDR3 is TGTGCCAGCTCACCACCGTCCTCTTACGAGCAGTACTTC.